This T cell receptor (beta chain) appears in the sequencing data of a study of T cells in Graves' hyperthyroidism and ophthalmopathy. Study-level information: Peripheral blood was collected at initial diagnosis, before any treatment.

The CDR3 contains 14 residues. Germline CDR1 and CDR2: SNHLY and FYNNEI. Trimming took off 0 bases at V and 2 bases at J, with 7 bases between the two ends. Overall study findings and caveats: Blood also carried most thyroid clonotypes expanded above 0.001.

It was RNA transcripts that yielded the amplified TCR beta CDR3 regions. HTBI primers drove first-round RT-PCR of the TCR CDR3. TCRdb independently ran MiXCR on the multiplex PCR reads; one entry per CDR3 protein. This sample yields approximately 430,000 distinct CDR3 sequences, of which approximately 15% are seen a single time; about 7.7% belongs to the top ten. On this clonotype itself: Its cognate antigen is unknown.

The sequence came from a woman under 30 with Graves' hyperthyroidism. This chain links TRBV2 with TRBJ2-5; the D gene is possibly TRBD1 (5 bases). Sequenced material: blood. The CDR3 DNA follows: TGTGCCAGCAGTGAAGCCCCAGGGCAAGAGACCCAGTACTTC. Its protein is CASSEAPGQETQYF.